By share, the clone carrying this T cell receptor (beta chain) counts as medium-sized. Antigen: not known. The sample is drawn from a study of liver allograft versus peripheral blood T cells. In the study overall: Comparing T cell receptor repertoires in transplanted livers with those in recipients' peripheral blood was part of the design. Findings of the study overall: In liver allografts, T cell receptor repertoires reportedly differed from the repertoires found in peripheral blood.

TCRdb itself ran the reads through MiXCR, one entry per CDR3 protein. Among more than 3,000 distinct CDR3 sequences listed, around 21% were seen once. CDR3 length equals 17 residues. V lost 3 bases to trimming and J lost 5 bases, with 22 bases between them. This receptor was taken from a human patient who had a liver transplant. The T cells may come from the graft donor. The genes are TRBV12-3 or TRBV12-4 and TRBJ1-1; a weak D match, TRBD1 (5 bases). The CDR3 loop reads CASSLAYGGRGETEAFF. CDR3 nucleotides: TGTGCCAGCAGTTTGGCATACGGCGGGAGGGGTGAAACTGAAGCTTTCTTT.